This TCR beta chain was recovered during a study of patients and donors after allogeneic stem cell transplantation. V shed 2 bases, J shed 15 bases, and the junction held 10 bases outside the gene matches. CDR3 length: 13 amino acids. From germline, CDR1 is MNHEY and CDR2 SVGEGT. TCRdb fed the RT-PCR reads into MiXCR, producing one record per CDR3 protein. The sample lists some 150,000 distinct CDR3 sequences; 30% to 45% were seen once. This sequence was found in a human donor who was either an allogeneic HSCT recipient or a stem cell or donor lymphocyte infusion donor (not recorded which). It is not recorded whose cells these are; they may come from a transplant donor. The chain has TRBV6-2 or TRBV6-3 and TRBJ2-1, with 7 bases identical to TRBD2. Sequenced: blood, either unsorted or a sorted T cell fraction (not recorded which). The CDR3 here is CASSYVSGGALFF. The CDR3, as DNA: TGTGCCAGCAGTTACGTGTCGGGAGGCGCGCTGTTCTTC.